A selection of T cell receptor beta chains follows, all from one sample in a study of blood T cell repertoires in COVID-19. Only in-frame clones appear in the TCRdb table, and some are missing; sequencing was by immunoSEQ multiplex PCR. The sample shows around 220,000 clones, 70% to 90% of them seen only once. The material sequenced was peripheral blood. These receptors were collected from a middle-aged woman who had recovered from COVID-19. CDR3s include the opening cysteine and the closing phenylalanine or tryptophan. Each record gives: V gene, J gene, D gene, clone size, CDR3 DNA, CDR3 protein. A D gene is named only where the DNA matches it firmly. Size values are once, few and many counts, or a class for expanded clones, and some rows have none.

v_gene: TRBV5-5; j_gene: TRBJ2-3; d_gene: NA; abundance: NA; CDR3nt: TGTGCCAGCAGCCGACTGGCGAGTGGCACAGATACGCAGTATTTT; CDR3aa: CASSRLASGTDTQYF
v_gene: TRBV5-1; j_gene: TRBJ1-2; d_gene: TRBD1; abundance: few; CDR3nt: TGCGCCAGCAGCTCAGGACAGGAACCTATATATGGCTACACCTTC; CDR3aa: CASSSGQEPIYGYTF
v_gene: TRBV6-5; j_gene: TRBJ2-5; d_gene: NA; abundance: NA; CDR3nt: TGTGCCAGCAGCCTGGACAGAAACCAAGAGACCCAGTACTTC; CDR3aa: CASSLDRNQETQYF
v_gene: TRBV24-1; j_gene: TRBJ2-2; d_gene: NA; abundance: NA; CDR3nt: TGTGCCACCAGTCCCAGCGGGAACACCGGGGAGCTGTTTTTT; CDR3aa: CATSPSGNTGELFF
v_gene: TRBV6-1; j_gene: TRBJ2-7; d_gene: TRBD2; abundance: NA; CDR3nt: TGTGCCAGCAGTGACCGACCGGGAGGGACCTCCTACGAGCAGTACTTC; CDR3aa: CASSDRPGGTSYEQYF
v_gene: TRBV9; j_gene: TRBJ2-5; d_gene: TRBD1; abundance: NA; CDR3nt: TGTGCCAGCAGCGTATGGACAGGGGGCGGAGAGACCCAGTACTTC; CDR3aa: CASSVWTGGGETQYF
v_gene: TRBV4-2; j_gene: TRBJ2-7; d_gene: NA; abundance: few; CDR3nt: TGTGCCAGCAGCCCACCAGGGGTCTCCTACGAGCAGTACTTC; CDR3aa: CASSPPGVSYEQYF
v_gene: TRBV19; j_gene: TRBJ2-7; d_gene: NA; abundance: NA; CDR3nt: TGTGCCAGTAGCCATAAGGGGACTTTACTAAGCTACGAGCAGTACTTC; CDR3aa: CASSHKGTLLSYEQYF
v_gene: TRBV5-4; j_gene: TRBJ1-1; d_gene: TRBD1; abundance: NA; CDR3nt: TGTGCCAGCAGCTTACCCCAGGGGGGCACTGAAGCTTTCTTT; CDR3aa: CASSLPQGGTEAFF
v_gene: TRBV3-1/TRBV3-2; j_gene: TRBJ2-7; d_gene: NA; abundance: once; CDR3nt: TGTGCCAGCAGCCAAGAATCGTCGGGTCCCGGCGTTACGCCCTACGAGCAGTACTTC; CDR3aa: CASSQESSGPGVTPYEQYF
v_gene: TRBV30; j_gene: TRBJ1-5; d_gene: TRBD1; abundance: NA; CDR3nt: TGTGCCTGGAGTGTACAGGGGGGTTCTTTGCCCCAGCATTTT; CDR3aa: CAWSVQGGSLPQHF
v_gene: TRBV6-6; j_gene: TRBJ1-2; d_gene: TRBD1; abundance: NA; CDR3nt: TGTGCCAGCAGTTACGCAGGGGGAAACAACTATGGCTACACCTTC; CDR3aa: CASSYAGGNNYGYTF
v_gene: TRBV6-5; j_gene: TRBJ1-1; d_gene: NA; abundance: few; CDR3nt: TGTGCCAGCAGTTACTCGGCGGGGAACACTGAAGCTTTCTTT; CDR3aa: CASSYSAGNTEAFF
v_gene: TRBV4-3; j_gene: TRBJ1-4; d_gene: NA; abundance: few; CDR3nt: TGCGCCAGCAGTCGACAGCTTTCTAATGAAAAACTGTTTTTT; CDR3aa: CASSRQLSNEKLFF
v_gene: TRBV27; j_gene: TRBJ2-7; d_gene: TRBD2; abundance: NA; CDR3nt: TGTGCCAGCAGTTTTGGGGGGGTTGGGGAGCAGTACTTC; CDR3aa: CASSFGGVGEQYF
v_gene: TRBV9; j_gene: TRBJ2-6; d_gene: NA; abundance: NA; CDR3nt: TGTGCCAGCAGCGTGTCCCTCTCTGGGGCCAACGTCCTGACTTTC; CDR3aa: CASSVSLSGANVLTF
v_gene: TRBV7-8; j_gene: TRBJ2-7; d_gene: TRBD2; abundance: NA; CDR3nt: TGTGCCAGCAGCCCCAGGGAACCTAGCGGGAGTTACGAGCAGTACTTC; CDR3aa: CASSPREPSGSYEQYF
v_gene: TRBV30; j_gene: TRBJ1-5; d_gene: NA; abundance: once; CDR3nt: TGTGCCTGGAGTGCCGGGGGGAATCAGCCCCAGCATTTT; CDR3aa: CAWSAGGNQPQHF
v_gene: TRBV6-2/TRBV6-3; j_gene: TRBJ1-5; d_gene: NA; abundance: NA; CDR3nt: TGTGCCAGCAGTTACCGTTGGCGACTAAGTAGCAATCAGCCCCAGCATTTT; CDR3aa: CASSYRWRLSSNQPQHF
v_gene: TRBV7-9; j_gene: TRBJ2-7; d_gene: NA; abundance: once; CDR3nt: TGTGCTACCTCTTCCCTACGGTCCTACGAGCAGTACTTC; CDR3aa: CATSSLRSYEQYF
v_gene: TRBV2; j_gene: TRBJ2-7; d_gene: NA; abundance: NA; CDR3nt: TGTGCCAGCAGTGAATGGGCCTCCTACGAGCAGTACTTC; CDR3aa: CASSEWASYEQYF
v_gene: TRBV19; j_gene: TRBJ2-1; d_gene: TRBD2; abundance: NA; CDR3nt: TGTGCCAGTAGCATGACGGGACTAGCGGGAGATAGGTACTCCTACAATGAGCAGTTCTTC; CDR3aa: CASSMTGLAGDRYSYNEQFF
v_gene: TRBV24-1; j_gene: TRBJ2-5; d_gene: NA; abundance: NA; CDR3nt: TGTGCCACCAGTGACCACTCAATCGGTTCACAAGAGACCCAGTACTTC; CDR3aa: CATSDHSIGSQETQYF
v_gene: TRBV6-5; j_gene: TRBJ2-7; d_gene: TRBD2; abundance: NA; CDR3nt: TGTGCCAGCAGGCTACGGGTGAGCGGGGGGGTTGAGCAGTACTTC; CDR3aa: CASRLRVSGGVEQYF
v_gene: TRBV25-1; j_gene: TRBJ2-3; d_gene: NA; abundance: NA; CDR3nt: TGTGCCAGCAGCCCCTCGGTATCGAGTGCAGATACGCAGTATTTT; CDR3aa: CASSPSVSSADTQYF
v_gene: TRBV28; j_gene: TRBJ2-3; d_gene: NA; abundance: NA; CDR3nt: TGTGCCAGCATGGTACCCCTCGGCTCAAGCGGCACAGATACGCAGTATTTT; CDR3aa: CASMVPLGSSGTDTQYF
v_gene: TRBV6-5; j_gene: TRBJ2-3; d_gene: NA; abundance: NA; CDR3nt: TGTGCCAGCACTGGGGGCCTCTCTAGCACAGATACGCAGTATTTT; CDR3aa: CASTGGLSSTDTQYF
v_gene: TRBV4-3; j_gene: TRBJ1-2; d_gene: NA; abundance: NA; CDR3nt: TGCGCCAGCAGCCAAGATGACACAAATGGCTACACCTTC; CDR3aa: CASSQDDTNGYTF
v_gene: TRBV7-2; j_gene: TRBJ2-5; d_gene: NA; abundance: few; CDR3nt: TGTGCCAGCAGCTTACGTAGTAGCGGAGTGGAGACCCAGTACTTC; CDR3aa: CASSLRSSGVETQYF
v_gene: TRBV5-5; j_gene: TRBJ2-3; d_gene: NA; abundance: NA; CDR3nt: TGTGCCAGCAGCTATGCGGTCGGTCCAGATACGCAGTATTTT; CDR3aa: CASSYAVGPDTQYF
v_gene: TRBV28; j_gene: TRBJ2-1; d_gene: NA; abundance: NA; CDR3nt: TGTGCCAGCAGTCTGAGAGCCGAGCAGTTCTTC; CDR3aa: CASSLRAEQFF
v_gene: TRBV3-1/TRBV3-2; j_gene: TRBJ2-5; d_gene: NA; abundance: NA; CDR3nt: TGTGCCAGCAGCCAAGATAGGTTAAATACGGAGGGCCTCCAAGAGACCCAGTACTTC; CDR3aa: CASSQDRLNTEGLQETQYF
v_gene: TRBV19; j_gene: TRBJ2-4; d_gene: NA; abundance: NA; CDR3nt: TGTGCCAGCGGGGGACTAGCCAAAAACATTCAGTACTTC; CDR3aa: CASGGLAKNIQYF
v_gene: TRBV7-3; j_gene: TRBJ1-4; d_gene: TRBD1; abundance: NA; CDR3nt: TGTGCCAGCAGCCCGAGGGGACCTTCAGGGGGCGGAAGTGAAAAACTGTTTTTT; CDR3aa: CASSPRGPSGGGSEKLFF
v_gene: TRBV29-1; j_gene: TRBJ1-2; d_gene: NA; abundance: once; CDR3nt: TGCAGCGTGACCGACAGACTAGGGGATGGCTACACCTTC; CDR3aa: CSVTDRLGDGYTF